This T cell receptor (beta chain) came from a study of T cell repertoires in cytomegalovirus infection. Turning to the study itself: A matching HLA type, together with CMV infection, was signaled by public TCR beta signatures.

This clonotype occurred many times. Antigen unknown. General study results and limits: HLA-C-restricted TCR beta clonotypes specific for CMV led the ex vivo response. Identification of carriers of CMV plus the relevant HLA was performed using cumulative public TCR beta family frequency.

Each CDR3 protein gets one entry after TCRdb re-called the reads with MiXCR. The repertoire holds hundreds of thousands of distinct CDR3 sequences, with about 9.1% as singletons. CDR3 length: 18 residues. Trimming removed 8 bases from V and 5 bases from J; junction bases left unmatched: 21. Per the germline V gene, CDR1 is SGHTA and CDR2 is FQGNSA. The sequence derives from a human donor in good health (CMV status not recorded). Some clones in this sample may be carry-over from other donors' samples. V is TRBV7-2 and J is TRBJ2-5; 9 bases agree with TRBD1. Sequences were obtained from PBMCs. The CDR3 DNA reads TGTGCCAGCTCCCCATCAGGGACCCGGGACAGGGTTTGGGAGACCCAGTACTTC. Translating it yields CASSPSGTRDRVWETQYF. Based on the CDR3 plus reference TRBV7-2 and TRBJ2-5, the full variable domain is GAGVSQSPSNKVTEKGKDVELRCDPISGHTALYWYRQSLGQGLEFLIYFQGNSAPDKSGLPSDRFSAERTGGSVSTLTIQRTQQEDSAVYLCASSPSGTRDRVWETQYFGPGTRLLVL.